This T cell receptor beta chain appears in the sequencing data of a study of blood T cell repertoires in COVID-19. For the study at large: In each case, the material was cDNA or gDNA derived from T cells, B-cell-depleted T cells, or PBMCs.

Trimming at V came to 2 bases and at J to 1 base, leaving 14 bases not matched to a gene. Germline V gene data show CDR1 as LGHNA and CDR2 as YNFKEQ. This CDR3 has 19 amino acids. This clone showed up just a few times. The assay was immunoSEQ multiplex PCR, and TCRdb's table has in-frame clones only and misses some. The profile shows 280,000 or so clones, over 85% of them singletons. The J gene is TRBJ1-3, the V gene TRBV4-2; TRBD1 matches 7 bases. The source of this sequence is a woman between 45 and 65 years old who had been exposed to COVID-19. Material: PBMCs or T cells enriched from blood (not recorded which). CDR3 residues: CASSQSAWGRGESGNTIYF. CDR3 bases: TGTGCCAGCAGCCAATCAGCATGGGGCAGGGGGGAATCTGGAAACACCATATATTTT.